The 6 T cell receptor beta chains listed next were all sequenced from one sample in a study of cytomegalovirus exposure and HLA in healthy donors listed by TCRdb under 2017. The library was made by the immunoSEQ multiplex PCR assay. The multiplex PCR relied on a mix of 60 forward primers for TCR Vbeta segments and 13 reverse primers for TCR Jbeta segments. TCRdb re-hosts the immuneACCESS table, in-frame sequences only. Its copies lack some clones; in the studies checked, an unresolved V gene accounts for under half of them, and the cause for the rest is not known. The sample table records 150,000 to 180,000 clones; 75% to 85% of these occur just once. Clones ranked in the top ten supply roughly 7.7% of the sample. Source material: PBMCs. Source of these receptors: a man younger than 40 in good health and CMV-seropositive.

V is TRBV5-1 and J is TRBJ2-3; 10 bases line up with TRBD1. The CDR3 sequence is 15 residues long. CDR1 is SGHRS and CDR2 is YFSETQ in the germline V gene. J was trimmed by 1 base and V by 3 bases; bases with no gene match: 2. In nucleotides, the CDR3 is TGCGCCAGCAGCTCCGGGACAGGGGGCACAGATACGCAGTATTTT. Residues: CASSSGTGGTDTQYF.

V usage is TRBV5-6 and J usage is TRBJ2-1, with 7 bases fitting TRBD1. Per germline, CDR1 SGHDT and CDR2 YYEEEE. CDR3 length equals 14 residues. With 3 bases clipped from V and 2 bases from J, the junction kept 2 bases outside the gene matches. The CDR3 bases are TGTGCCAGCAGCTCGACAGGGCCCTACAATGAGCAGTTCTTC. Its protein product is CASSSTGPYNEQFF.

The chain uses TRBV25-1 and TRBJ1-2; possible D gene TRBD1, 6 bases. Between the trimmed V and J ends, which lost 1 base and 8 bases, there was a span of 14 bases. Germline-derived CDR1 and CDR2 are MGHDK and SYGVNS. This CDR3 has 14 amino acids. The CDR3 DNA is TGTGCCAGCAGTGAATCGGGACAATTTCAAGGCTACACCTTC. Protein: CASSESGQFQGYTF.

The chain carries TRBV2 and TRBJ2-5, with 7 positions matching TRBD2. The trim removed 3 bases at V and 5 bases at J, leaving 9 bases unmatched. CDR1 is SNHLY, CDR2 FYNNEI, per germline. This CDR3 has 15 residues. CDR3 amino acids: CASSEDAGAGETQYF. As DNA, the CDR3 is TGTGCCAGCAGTGAGGACGCGGGAGCTGGGGAGACCCAGTACTTC. Full variable domain (remainder filled in from reference TRBV2 and TRBJ2-5): EPEVTQTPSHQVTQMGQEVILRCVPISNHLYFYWYRQILGQKVEFLVSFYNNEISEKSEIFDDQFSVERPDGSNFTLKIRSTKLEDSAMYFCASSEDAGAGETQYFGPGTRLLVL.

This chain joins TRBV5-6 and TRBJ1-1; 8 bases align to TRBD1. The ends lost 0 bases at V and 4 bases at J; junction bases unmatched: 14. The germline CDR1 and CDR2 sequences are SGHDT and YYEEEE. The CDR3 has 18 residues. The CDR3 DNA follows: TGTGCCAGCAGCTTGGACGCAGGGGGCTTAAGTACTATCACTGAAGCTTTCTTT. Its translation: CASSLDAGGLSTITEAFF.

This sequence joins TRBV9 and TRBJ2-2; D call uncertain. Trimming stripped 1 base from V and 1 base from J, with 8 bases between. CDR3 length equals 15 residues. Per the germline V gene, CDR1 is SGDLS and CDR2 is YYNGEE. The CDR3 bases are TGTGCCAGCAGCGTAAGCCGACAGAACACCGGGGAGCTGTTTTTT. Protein: CASSVSRQNTGELFF.